Listed below are T cell receptor beta chains from one sample, sequenced in a study of T cells in localized non-small cell lung cancer. Sequenced by immunoSEQ multiplex PCR; TCRdb stores in-frame clones only, minus some. The table has 5,000 to 7,000 clones, 25% to 30% seen once; the top ten hold roughly 5.3%. This material consisted of lung tumor tissue, taken before any cancer treatment. Receptor source: a female donor of 60 years or more with stage I lung adenocarcinoma. The CDR3 runs from the conserved cysteine through the conserved F or W. The D gene is left open where the match is weak. Size tells how often a clone was seen (once, few, many) or the class of an expanded clone, and some rows leave it out.

>TRBJ2-7|TRBD1|TRBV28|.
TGTGCCAGCGGGACAGGGGGCAGCGAGCAGTACTTC
CASGTGGSEQYF
>TRBJ2-1|.|TRBV11-3|.
TGTGCCAGCAGCTTCGGCAGCCGGGCCTACAATGAGCAGTTCTTC
CASSFGSRAYNEQFF
>TRBJ2-4|TRBD1|TRBV29-1|.
TGCAGCGTCCGGACAGGGGCCATTAGGGGGAACATTCAGTACTTC
CSVRTGAIRGNIQYF
>TRBJ2-2|.|TRBV18|few
TGTGCCAGCTCACCGACGGGACCACCGGGTCCCGGGGAGCTGTTTTTT
CASSPTGPPGPGELFF
>TRBJ2-7|.|TRBV7-5|few
TGTGCCAGCAGCGCCCTACAGGGGGCCTACGAGCAGTACTTC
CASSALQGAYEQYF
>TRBJ2-7|.|TRBV23-1|.
TGCGCCAGCAGCCAAGAGGGCGACGGGGCGGTCCCCTACGAGCAGTACTTC
CASSQEGDGAVPYEQYF
>TRBJ1-2|.|TRBV28|.
TGTGCCAGCAGTTTATCCGGGGATGGCTACACCTTC
CASSLSGDGYTF
>TRBJ2-1|TRBD2|TRBV11-3|.
TGTGCCAGCAGCTTAAGCGGGGGAGACAATGAGCAGTTCTTC
CASSLSGGDNEQFF
>TRBJ2-3|TRBD2|TRBV15|.
TGTGCCACCAGCAGAGGGGGAGGGCGACATACCACAGATACGCAGTATTTT
CATSRGGGRHTTDTQYF
>TRBJ2-1|.|TRBV28|few
TGTGCCAGCACCTCCGGAGGCAGGCCGAGCTCCTACAATGAGCAGTTCTTC
CASTSGGRPSSYNEQFF
>TRBJ2-2|.|TRBV5-1|.
TGCGCCAGCAGCTTGGGAACCCTGAACACCGGGGAGCTGTTTTTT
CASSLGTLNTGELFF
>TRBJ2-2|.|TRBV6-8|medium-sized
TGTGCCATCAGCGGTCAGGGGAGTTCCGGGGAGCTGTTTTTT
CAISGQGSSGELFF
>TRBJ1-2|.|TRBV6-8|medium-sized
TGTGCCAGCAGTTTGGTGGAATCGGGTGGCTACACCTTC
CASSLVESGGYTF
>TRBJ1-5|.|TRBV9|few
TGTGCCAGCAGTATAGGGGCAAGTCAGCCCCAGCATTTT
CASSIGASQPQHF
>TRBJ2-7|.|TRBV28|medium-sized
TGTGCCAGCAGTTTAACGGGCGACGAGCAGTACTTC
CASSLTGDEQYF
>TRBJ2-1|TRBD2|TRBV30|.
TGTGCCTGGAGTGTCTTGTCAGCGGGAGCGGGCAATGAGCAGTTCTTC
CAWSVLSAGAGNEQFF
>TRBJ2-5|.|TRBV28|.
TGTGCCAGCAGTTTCCCAGGGGTAGAGACCCAGTACTTC
CASSFPGVETQYF
>TRBJ1-1|.|TRBV6-8|large
TGTGCCAGCAGTTACGGGGGGACTGAAGCTTTCTTT
CASSYGGTEAFF
>TRBJ2-7|TRBD1|TRBV5-1|.
TGCGCCAGCAGCGCTTTACAGGGGGCTGGTAACGAGCAGTACTTC
CASSALQGAGNEQYF
>TRBJ2-7|.|TRBV11-3|few
TGTGCCAGCAGTCTTAGGGCGGGTTTAAACGAGCAGTACTTC
CASSLRAGLNEQYF
>TRBJ2-7|.|TRBV28|.
TGTGCCAGCAGTTTGAGCCCTAGTTCCTACGAGCAGTACTTC
CASSLSPSSYEQYF
>TRBJ2-7|.|TRBV7-5|.
TGTGCCAGCAGCATCCGGACAGGGACTTTCTCCTACGAGCAGTACTTC
CASSIRTGTFSYEQYF
>TRBJ2-2|TRBD1|TRBV19|.
TGTGCCAGTAGTAAAGGACAGGTGAACACCGGGGAGCTGTTTTTT
CASSKGQVNTGELFF
>TRBJ2-1|.|TRBV11-3|medium-sized
TGTGCCAGCAGCCCGGCGAGTGGCGGAAGCTCCTACAATGAGCAGTTCTTC
CASSPASGGSSYNEQFF
>TRBJ2-2|.|TRBV5-1|.
TGCGCCAGCAGCTACAATGGTGGCACCGGGGAGCTGTTTTTT
CASSYNGGTGELFF
>TRBJ2-5|.|TRBV19|.
TGTGCCGCTGGAAGAGGACGAGAGACCCAGTACTTC
CAAGRGRETQYF
>TRBJ1-2|TRBD1|TRBV6-8|.
TGTGCCAGCAGACGAACCGGACAGGGTGGCGGCTACACCTTC
CASRRTGQGGGYTF
>TRBJ2-7|.|TRBV19|.
TGTGCCAGTAGTATTGCGGGGGCTGGCTACGAGCAGTACTTC
CASSIAGAGYEQYF
>TRBJ1-3|.|TRBV6-8|medium-sized
TGTGCCAGCAGTGATTCGGGTCCTGGAAACACCATATATTTT
CASSDSGPGNTIYF
>TRBJ1-3|TRBD1|TRBV19|few
TGTGCCAGTAGTCCACCGGGACAGGGGAGAAACACCATATATTTT
CASSPPGQGRNTIYF
>TRBJ2-1|TRBD2|TRBV4-1|few
TGCGCCAGCAGCCAAAGTCTAGCGGGGGTCTACTACAATGAGCAGTTCTTC
CASSQSLAGVYYNEQFF
>TRBJ1-4|.|TRBV11-3|medium-sized
TGTGCCAGCAGCTTAGTACTAGGAGAGAATGAAAAACTGTTTTTT
CASSLVLGENEKLFF
>TRBJ2-7|TRBD2|TRBV2|medium-sized
TGTGCCAGCAGTGAAGCGCCTAGCGGGGGAGGTATTGCCTACGAGCAGTACTTC
CASSEAPSGGGIAYEQYF
>TRBJ2-3|.|TRBV9|.
TGTGCCAGCAGCTCTACACCCTCTAGCACAGATACGCAGTATTTT
CASSSTPSSTDTQYF
>TRBJ1-2|.|TRBV18|.
TGTGCCAGCTCACCACCGAGTCAGGGAAACTATGGCTACACCTTC
CASSPPSQGNYGYTF
>TRBJ1-1|.|TRBV5-1|.
TGCGCCAGCAAACCCTGGGTCCCAGGGACGCTTCGGGGGCTTGACACTGAAGCTTTCTTT
CASKPWVPGTLRGLDTEAFF
>TRBJ2-2|.|TRBV9|few
TGTGCCGTATCCCTCCGCCTCAGGGATCTTTGGGGCGGGGAGCTGTTTTTT
CAVSLRLRDLWGGELFF
>TRBJ2-4|TRBD2|TRBV6-8|medium-sized
TGTGCCAGCAGTTTTGGCGGGGGGAGTAACATTCAGTACTTC
CASSFGGGSNIQYF
>TRBJ2-3|.|TRBV6-8|.
TGTGCCAGCAGTGCACAAGGGGCCCCAGATACGCAGTATTTT
CASSAQGAPDTQYF
>TRBJ2-3|TRBD2|TRBV6-8|few
TGTGCCAGCAGGCGCGGGGGGAACACAGATACGCAGTATTTT
CASRRGGNTDTQYF
>TRBJ2-1|TRBD1|TRBV18|few
TGTGCCAGCTCACCAGGGACAGGGGGCCGTGAGCAGTTCTTC
CASSPGTGGREQFF
>TRBJ1-2|.|TRBV28|.
TGTGCCAGCACTTCAAGGGGGGAGGGTGGCTACACCTTC
CASTSRGEGGYTF
>TRBJ1-1|.|TRBV30|few
TGTGCCTGGAGTACAGGGCACGCGAACACTGAAGCTTTCTTT
CAWSTGHANTEAFF
>TRBJ2-5|TRBD1|TRBV11-3|.
TGTGCCAGCAGTTTGGGACAGCACCAAGAGACCCAGTACTTC
CASSLGQHQETQYF
>TRBJ1-6|.|TRBV7-5|.
TGTGCCAGCACCTTCTATGACAGGGGAATCGATAATTCACCCCTCCACTTT
CASTFYDRGIDNSPLHF
>TRBJ2-3|.|TRBV7-5|.
TGTGCCAGCAGCCTTGGACAGGGTATTGGAGATACGCAGTATTTT
CASSLGQGIGDTQYF
>TRBJ2-1|TRBD2|TRBV11-3|many
TGTGCCAGCAGCTTAATGGGCGGGGGGGAATACAATGAGCAGTTCTTC
CASSLMGGGEYNEQFF
>TRBJ1-2|.|TRBV19|.
TGTGCCAGTAGTATGCTCCTCAGGGGCGCTGGCTATGGCTACACCTTC
CASSMLLRGAGYGYTF
>TRBJ2-3|.|TRBV9|.
TGTGCCAGCAGTGTCAGCACAGATACGCAGTATTTT
CASSVSTDTQYF